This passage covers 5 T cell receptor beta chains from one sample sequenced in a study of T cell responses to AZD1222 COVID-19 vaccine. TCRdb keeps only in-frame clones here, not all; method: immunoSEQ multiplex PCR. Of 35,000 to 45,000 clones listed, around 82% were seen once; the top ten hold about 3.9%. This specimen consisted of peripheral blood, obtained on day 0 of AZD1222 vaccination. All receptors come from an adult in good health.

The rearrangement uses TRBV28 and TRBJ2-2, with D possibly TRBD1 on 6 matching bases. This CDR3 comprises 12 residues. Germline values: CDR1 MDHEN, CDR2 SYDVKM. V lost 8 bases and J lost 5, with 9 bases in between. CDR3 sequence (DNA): TGTGCCAGCCAGGGGTATACCGGGGAGCTGTTTTTT. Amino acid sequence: CASQGYTGELFF.

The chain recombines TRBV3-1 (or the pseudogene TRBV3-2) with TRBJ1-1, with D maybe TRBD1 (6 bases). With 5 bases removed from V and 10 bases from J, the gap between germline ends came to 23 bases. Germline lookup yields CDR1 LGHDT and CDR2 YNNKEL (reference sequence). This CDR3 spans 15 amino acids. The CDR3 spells CASSSLPDSLRGAFF. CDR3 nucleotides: TGTGCCAGCAGCTCCCTCCCGGACAGCTTAAGAGGAGCTTTCTTT.

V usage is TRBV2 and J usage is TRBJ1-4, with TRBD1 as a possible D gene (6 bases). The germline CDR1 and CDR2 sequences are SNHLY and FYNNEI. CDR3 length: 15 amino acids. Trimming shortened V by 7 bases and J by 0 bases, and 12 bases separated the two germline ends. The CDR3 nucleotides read TGTGCCAGCAATGTAGGGGGGTCAACTAATGAAAAACTGTTTTTT. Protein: CASNVGGSTNEKLFF.

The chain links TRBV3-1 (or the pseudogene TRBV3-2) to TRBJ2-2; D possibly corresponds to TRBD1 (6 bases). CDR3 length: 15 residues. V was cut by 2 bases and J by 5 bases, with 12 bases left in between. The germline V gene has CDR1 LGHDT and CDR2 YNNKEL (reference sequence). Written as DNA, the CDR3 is TGTGCCAGCAGCCAAAGGCAGGGGAGAACCGGGGAGCTGTTTTTT. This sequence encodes CASSQRQGRTGELFF.

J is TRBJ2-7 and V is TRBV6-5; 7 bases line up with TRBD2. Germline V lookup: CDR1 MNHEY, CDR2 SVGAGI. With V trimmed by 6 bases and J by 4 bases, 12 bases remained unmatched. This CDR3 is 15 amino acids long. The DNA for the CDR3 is TGTGCCAGCAGCCGAGGGAGGGCAGTTCAATACGAGCAGTACTTC. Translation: CASSRGRAVQYEQYF.